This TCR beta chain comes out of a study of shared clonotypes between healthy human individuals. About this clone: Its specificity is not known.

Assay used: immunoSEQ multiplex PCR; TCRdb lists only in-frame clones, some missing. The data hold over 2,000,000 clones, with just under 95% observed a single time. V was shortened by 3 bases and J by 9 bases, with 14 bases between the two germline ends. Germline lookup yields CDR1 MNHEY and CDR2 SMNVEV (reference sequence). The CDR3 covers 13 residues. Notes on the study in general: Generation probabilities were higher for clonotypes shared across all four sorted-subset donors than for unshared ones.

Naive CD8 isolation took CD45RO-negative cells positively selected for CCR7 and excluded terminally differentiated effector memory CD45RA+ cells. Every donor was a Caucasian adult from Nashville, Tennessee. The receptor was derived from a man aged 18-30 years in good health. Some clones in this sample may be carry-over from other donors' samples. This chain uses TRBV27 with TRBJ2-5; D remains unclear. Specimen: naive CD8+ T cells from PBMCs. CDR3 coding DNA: TGTGCCAGCAGTTTCAATAGCCGAGTGGCCCAGTACTTC. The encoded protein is CASSFNSRVAQYF.